These T cell receptor beta chains were read from a single sample in a study of blood T cell repertoires in COVID-19. The repertoire was sequenced with immunoSEQ multiplex PCR; TCRdb's copy has only in-frame clones and lacks some. The sample lists 30,000 to 40,000 clones, roughly 70% occurring once. The sequencing sample was made of peripheral blood. The receptors were gathered from an older man with COVID-19, enrolled during active disease. Both conserved end residues are part of each CDR3. Fields, in order: V gene, clone size, J gene, CDR3 protein. Clone size is shown for a subset of rows, as once, few, many or a class of expanded clone.

v_call: TRBV28; clone_size: few; j_call: TRBJ1-6; cdr3_aa: CASSFGGLNTGINSPLHF
v_call: TRBV6-1; clone_size: .; j_call: TRBJ2-7; cdr3_aa: CASSVGVGSFPYEQYF
v_call: TRBV6-2/TRBV6-3; clone_size: .; j_call: TRBJ1-5; cdr3_aa: CASSLSGVRPQHF
v_call: TRBV15; clone_size: few; j_call: TRBJ2-2; cdr3_aa: CATSTRTGELFF
v_call: TRBV10-2; clone_size: few; j_call: TRBJ2-1; cdr3_aa: CASSEPKQGRNDHEQFF
v_call: TRBV28; clone_size: .; j_call: TRBJ1-6; cdr3_aa: CASLSQVYSPLHF
v_call: TRBV5-1; clone_size: .; j_call: TRBJ2-7; cdr3_aa: CASSLDRNPPYEQYF
v_call: TRBV19; clone_size: few; j_call: TRBJ2-3; cdr3_aa: CASSLALGDTQYF
v_call: TRBV2; clone_size: .; j_call: TRBJ1-2; cdr3_aa: CASGNTYGYTF
v_call: TRBV29-1; clone_size: .; j_call: TRBJ2-7; cdr3_aa: CSVRGLAGYEQYF
v_call: TRBV6-5; clone_size: .; j_call: TRBJ2-7; cdr3_aa: CASSGGSYEQYF
v_call: TRBV28; clone_size: .; j_call: TRBJ1-5; cdr3_aa: CASQRRGQPQHF
v_call: TRBV6-1; clone_size: .; j_call: TRBJ1-6; cdr3_aa: CASSEVLGANSPLHF
v_call: TRBV18; clone_size: .; j_call: TRBJ1-1; cdr3_aa: CASSPLSQGNEAFF
v_call: TRBV15; clone_size: .; j_call: TRBJ2-7; cdr3_aa: CATSRELILDKRYEQYF
v_call: TRBV19; clone_size: once; j_call: TRBJ1-5; cdr3_aa: CAIGGQGNQPQHF
v_call: TRBV3-1/TRBV3-2; clone_size: .; j_call: TRBJ1-6; cdr3_aa: CASSQLNSPLHF
v_call: TRBV18; clone_size: .; j_call: TRBJ1-1; cdr3_aa: CASSPAEGTEAFF
v_call: TRBV10-3; clone_size: .; j_call: TRBJ1-5; cdr3_aa: CAINGDSDQPQHF
v_call: TRBV6-2/TRBV6-3; clone_size: .; j_call: TRBJ2-4; cdr3_aa: CASSYTDYDLAKNIQYF
v_call: TRBV6-4; clone_size: once; j_call: TRBJ2-7; cdr3_aa: CASSAGLGTGAEQYF
v_call: TRBV24-1; clone_size: .; j_call: TRBJ1-2; cdr3_aa: CATSDGQGGGYTF
v_call: TRBV4-1; clone_size: .; j_call: TRBJ1-2; cdr3_aa: CASSQDLRGYTF
v_call: TRBV9; clone_size: once; j_call: TRBJ1-2; cdr3_aa: CASSAGTDFYGYTF
v_call: TRBV6-2/TRBV6-3; clone_size: .; j_call: TRBJ1-2; cdr3_aa: CASSLRQRGGYTF
v_call: TRBV5-1; clone_size: .; j_call: TRBJ2-7; cdr3_aa: CASSSLAGREQYF
v_call: TRBV6-5; clone_size: .; j_call: TRBJ1-1; cdr3_aa: CASTTPGVGEAFF
v_call: TRBV5-1; clone_size: .; j_call: TRBJ2-7; cdr3_aa: CASSLDRVYEQYF
v_call: TRBV19; clone_size: once; j_call: TRBJ2-3; cdr3_aa: CASSRLAGGPSDTQYF
v_call: TRBV9; clone_size: .; j_call: TRBJ1-1; cdr3_aa: CASSVRPGGAFF
v_call: TRBV5-1; clone_size: .; j_call: TRBJ1-2; cdr3_aa: CASRETGFGYTF
v_call: TRBV25-1; clone_size: .; j_call: TRBJ1-2; cdr3_aa: CASSASRGYTF
v_call: TRBV5-1; clone_size: .; j_call: TRBJ2-3; cdr3_aa: CASSFAYAGGGEDTQYF
v_call: TRBV10-3; clone_size: few; j_call: TRBJ1-1; cdr3_aa: CAISESGPRGRGTEAFF
v_call: TRBV3-1/TRBV3-2; clone_size: .; j_call: TRBJ2-1; cdr3_aa: CASSQASSSSYNEQFF
v_call: TRBV18; clone_size: .; j_call: TRBJ2-3; cdr3_aa: CASSPRLAGHTDTQYF
v_call: TRBV5-1; clone_size: .; j_call: TRBJ2-7; cdr3_aa: CASSPTGGTYEQYF
v_call: TRBV6-6; clone_size: few; j_call: TRBJ2-7; cdr3_aa: CASSYSAGSYEQYF
v_call: TRBV27; clone_size: .; j_call: TRBJ1-2; cdr3_aa: CASRYPIRRGYGYTF
v_call: TRBV27; clone_size: .; j_call: TRBJ1-2; cdr3_aa: CASSSLGHYGYTF
v_call: TRBV9; clone_size: .; j_call: TRBJ2-7; cdr3_aa: CASSTQQGARSYEQYF
v_call: TRBV13; clone_size: few; j_call: TRBJ2-1; cdr3_aa: CAYGRRGPYNEQFF
v_call: TRBV5-1; clone_size: .; j_call: TRBJ1-3; cdr3_aa: CASSIGTVSGNTIYF
v_call: TRBV5-1; clone_size: .; j_call: TRBJ2-1; cdr3_aa: CASSLAGTSDEQFF
v_call: TRBV23-1; clone_size: few; j_call: TRBJ2-7; cdr3_aa: CASSLGKSYEQYF
v_call: TRBV19; clone_size: .; j_call: TRBJ1-5; cdr3_aa: CASSAHGPRQAPSNQPQHF
v_call: TRBV18; clone_size: .; j_call: TRBJ1-2; cdr3_aa: CASSPGSGQVYGYTF
v_call: TRBV10-3; clone_size: once; j_call: TRBJ1-4; cdr3_aa: CAISVQDDEKLFF
v_call: TRBV19; clone_size: once; j_call: TRBJ2-1; cdr3_aa: CASIGGVSYNEQFF